Below, 15 T cell receptor beta chains from the same sample are listed, as sequenced in a study of blood T cell repertoires in COVID-19. Produced via immunoSEQ multiplex PCR; TCRdb's table is partial and in-frame only. The sample gives some 250,000 clones, approximately 90% of which show up once; approximately 9% is in the top ten. The sequenced sample was PBMCs or T cells enriched from blood (not recorded which). These receptors came from a man aged 35-49 years who had recovered from COVID-19.

The chain combines TRBV29-1 with TRBJ1-1, with a weak D call TRBD1 (5 bases). Trimming removed 3 bases at V and 3 bases at J, with 14 bases between. CDR3 length equals 14 residues. Per germline, CDR1 SQVTM and CDR2 ANQGSEA. The CDR3 protein is CSVDWGTVDTEAFF. CDR3 DNA: TGCAGCGTTGATTGGGGCACGGTGGACACTGAAGCTTTCTTT.

This clone occurred once. This rearrangement joins TRBV12-5 to TRBJ2-1, with TRBD2 matching over 12 bases. V was pared by 6 bases and J by 6 bases, with 12 bases of the junction left unmatched. The CDR3 spans 17 residues. Germline CDR1 reads LGHNT; CDR2 reads FRNRAP. The chain's CDR3 is CASGPPSTSGSSNEQFF. Here the CDR3 DNA reads TGTGCTAGTGGCCCCCCATCGACTAGCGGGAGTTCCAATGAGCAGTTCTTC.

The J gene is TRBJ2-1, the V gene TRBV24-1; tentatively, D is TRBD1 (6 bases). The V gene's germline CDR1 is KGHDR and CDR2 SFDVKD. The CDR3 is made up of 12 amino acids. Between the trimmed V and J ends, which lost 7 bases and 9 bases, there was a span of 12 bases. CDR3 sequence reads: CATSLVDSEQFF. CDR3 nucleotide sequence: TGTGCCACCAGCCTCGTGGACAGTGAGCAGTTCTTC.

The genes are TRBV5-1 and TRBJ1-5; 7 bases fit TRBD1. This CDR3 is built from 16 residues. V was pared by 1 base and J by 0 bases, with 4 bases of the junction left unmatched. Germline CDR1 is SGHRS and CDR2 is YFSETQ. The CDR3 loop reads CASSLKGQHSNQPQHF. The CDR3 DNA reads TGCGCCAGCAGCTTGAAGGGACAGCATAGCAATCAGCCCCAGCATTTT.

The V and J genes are TRBV7-6 and TRBJ2-1; 7 nucleotides align to TRBD2. The junction had 10 bases not matched to a gene; V was cut back by 5 bases and J by 3 bases. The length of the CDR3 is 16 residues. CDR1 and CDR2 from the germline V gene are SGHVS and FNYEAQ. Here the CDR3 reads CASSIFSGLGYNEQFF. The DNA of the CDR3 is TGTGCCAGCAGCATATTTAGCGGGTTGGGCTACAATGAGCAGTTCTTC.

The CDR3 region has the DNA TGTGCCAGCAGTCCTAGACAGGGATGGAATGAAAAACTGTTTTTT. Encoded protein: CASSPRQGWNEKLFF. The gene calls are TRBV28 and TRBJ1-4; TRBD1 matches at 7 bases. V lost 5 bases to trimming and J lost 5 bases; unmatched junction nucleotides: 8. Germline V gene lookup returns CDR1 MDHEN and CDR2 SYDVKM. This CDR3 comprises 15 residues. Looking up the rest from reference TRBV28 and TRBJ1-4 gives the full variable domain: DVKVTQSSRYLVKRTGEKVFLECVQDMDHENMFWYRQDPGLGLRLIYFSYDVKMKEKGDIPEGYSVSREKKERFSLILESASTNQTSMYLCASSPRQGWNEKLFFGSGTQLSVL.

The chain carries TRBV6-4 and TRBJ2-1, with 10 positions matching TRBD2. CDR3 length: 14 amino acids. Unmatched junction bases numbered 7, after V lost 6 bases and J lost 8 bases. Looked up from germline, CDR1 is MRHNA and CDR2 is SNTAGT. CDR3: CASSLAGGRDEQFF. In DNA, the CDR3 is TGTGCCAGCAGCTTAGCGGGGGGCAGGGATGAGCAGTTCTTC.

CDR3 sequence (DNA): TGTGCCAGCAGCCAAGGGGGCTCAACAGGGTACGAGCAGTACTTC. Residues: CASSQGGSTGYEQYF. The rearrangement uses TRBV4-2 and TRBJ2-7; D may be TRBD1 (6 bases). V was clipped by 1 base and J by 4 bases, with 14 bases between them. CDR1 LGHNA and CDR2 YNFKEQ come from the germline V gene. The CDR3 covers 15 residues.

This chain connects TRBV7-9 to TRBJ1-6; 7 bases match TRBD1. This CDR3 is built from 15 residues. The J segment lost 9 bases and the V segment lost 5 bases, leaving 10 bases of the junction unmatched. Germline CDR1 and CDR2: SEHNR and FQNEAQ (reference sequence). The CDR3 nucleotides are TGTGCCAGCAGCGCGCAGACAGGGTCGGCTTCACCCCTCCACTTT. Translated, it gives CASSAQTGSASPLHF. The full variable domain, its missing parts supplied by reference TRBV7-9 and TRBJ1-6, is DTGVSQNPRHKITKRGQNVTFRCDPISEHNRLYWYRQTLGQGPEFLTYFQNEAQLEKSRLLSDRFSAERPKGSFSTLEIQRTEQGDSAMYLCASSAQTGSASPLHFGNGTRLTVT.

CDR3 sequence reads: CASSYTAGLNYGYTF. CDR3 DNA sequence: TGTGCCAGCAGTTACACCGCAGGGCTTAACTATGGCTACACCTTC. The chain has TRBV6-5 and TRBJ1-2; D is possibly TRBD1 (5 bases). V was pared by 2 bases and J by 1 base, with 11 bases between. There are 15 residues in the CDR3. Per the germline V gene, CDR1 is MNHEY and CDR2 is SVGAGI.

The chain links TRBV5-6 to TRBJ2-3; a possible D gene is TRBD1 (6 bases). Between the trimmed V and J ends, which lost 9 bases and 0 bases, there was a span of 14 bases. Germline values: CDR1 SGHDT, CDR2 YYEEEE. CDR3 length equals 14 residues. The CDR3 reads CAIHDRTSTDTQYF. CDR3 bases: TGTGCCATCCATGACAGGACGAGCACAGATACGCAGTATTTT.

The rearrangement links TRBV14 to TRBJ2-5, with 7 positions matching TRBD1. This CDR3 contains 15 residues. The J segment lost 3 bases and the V segment lost 4 bases, leaving 8 bases of the junction unmatched. Germline V CDR1 and CDR2: SGHDN, FVKESK. The CDR3 DNA reads as TGTGCCAGCAGCCGAACAGGGGCGCTGGAAGAGACCCAGTACTTC. It yields the protein CASSRTGALEETQYF.

J is TRBJ1-2 and V is TRBV6-5, with D unresolved. Germline CDR1 is MNHEY and CDR2 is SVGAGI. The V end was cut by 5 bases, the J end by 7 bases, with 20 bases between. CDR3 length equals 15 residues. The CDR3 here is CASSQFEAATAGYTF. The CDR3 DNA reads as TGTGCCAGCAGTCAGTTTGAGGCGGCGACGGCTGGCTACACCTTC.

This clone came up a few times. The rearrangement uses TRBV11-3 and TRBJ2-7; the match to TRBD2 covers 14 bases. Germline V gene sequence: CDR1 SGHNT, CDR2 YENEEA. With 5 bases clipped from V and 7 bases from J, the junction kept 4 bases outside the gene matches. The length of the CDR3 is 14 residues. The CDR3 is CASSRLAGGSEQYF. In DNA form, the CDR3 reads TGTGCCAGCAGCCGACTAGCGGGGGGGAGTGAGCAGTACTTC.

CDR3 sequence: CATSRAKGSNEKLFF. CDR3 DNA sequence: TGTGCCACCAGCAGAGCTAAGGGGTCTAATGAAAAACTGTTTTTT. The chain combines TRBV15 with TRBJ1-4; D is possibly TRBD1 (5 bases). V lost 1 base and J 3 bases, leaving 9 bases between the germline ends. The CDR3 is made up of 15 amino acids. CDR1 and CDR2 from the germline V gene are LNHNV and YYDKDF (reference sequence).